Sequencing of this TCR beta chain was carried out in a study of response to subunit inactivated influenza vaccine (dated by TCRdb to between 2018 and 2020). The study in broad terms: The study used deep quantitative T cell receptor repertoire profiling to track responses to a trivalent subunit inactivated influenza vaccine.

This clonotype was counted a few times. This receptor's antigen is unknown. Base qualities are not provided; no much larger clone lies one nucleotide away. General conclusions and limits of the study: According to the authors, only a limited number of new T cells may be recruited by each seasonal influenza vaccination.

The library was produced with RT-PCR. The listed sequencing device is Illumina HiSeq 2500. TCRdb ran its own pipeline on the public reads, namely fastp trimming at Q25 and MiXCR clone calling, and kept in-frame beta chains. Rows with one shared CDR3 protein collapse into an entry with the most common genes and DNA. This sample comprises approximately 500,000 distinct CDR3 sequences, approximately 14% of them detected only once. 11% of the sample goes to the ten largest clones. Measured from the cysteine to the phenylalanine, the CDR3 is 14 residues long. Just CDR3 DNA is preserved here, 42 bases in frame from base 1. For this chain, trimming is 7 bases at the V end and 8 bases at the J end, and the number of junction bases without a gene match is 12. CDR1 is given as ENHRY and CDR2 as SYGVKD, both from the germline V gene.

This specimen was PBMCs from blood, taken roughly 12 days after vaccination. This sequence uses TRBV10-3 and TRBJ1-1; the central 8 bases match TRBD1. This clonotype was sampled from a man aged 50-60 years who received an inactivated influenza vaccine. Donor details come from another sample of the same person, matched by shared clones. The CDR3 sequence is CAITHRGNDWEAFF. The DNA is TGTGCCATCACCCACAGGGGGAACGACTGGGAAGCTTTCTTT.